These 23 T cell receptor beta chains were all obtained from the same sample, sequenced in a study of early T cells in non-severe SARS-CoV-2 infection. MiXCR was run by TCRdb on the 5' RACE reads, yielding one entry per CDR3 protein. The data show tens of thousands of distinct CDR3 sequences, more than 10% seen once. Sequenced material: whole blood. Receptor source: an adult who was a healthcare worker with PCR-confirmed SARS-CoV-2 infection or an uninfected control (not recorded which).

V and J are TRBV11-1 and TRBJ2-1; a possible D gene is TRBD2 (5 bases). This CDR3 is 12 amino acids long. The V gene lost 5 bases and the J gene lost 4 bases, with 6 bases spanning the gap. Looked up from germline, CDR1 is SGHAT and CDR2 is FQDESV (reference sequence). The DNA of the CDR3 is TGTGCCAGCAGCCGGGATTACAATGAGCAGTTCTTC. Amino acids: CASSRDYNEQFF.

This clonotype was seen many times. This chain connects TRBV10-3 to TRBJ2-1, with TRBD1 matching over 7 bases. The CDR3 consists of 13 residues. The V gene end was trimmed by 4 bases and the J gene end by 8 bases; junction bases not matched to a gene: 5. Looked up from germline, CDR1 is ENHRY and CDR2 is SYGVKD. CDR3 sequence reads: CAISGTGTDEQFF. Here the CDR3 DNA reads TGTGCCATCAGTGGAACAGGGACAGATGAGCAGTTCTTC.

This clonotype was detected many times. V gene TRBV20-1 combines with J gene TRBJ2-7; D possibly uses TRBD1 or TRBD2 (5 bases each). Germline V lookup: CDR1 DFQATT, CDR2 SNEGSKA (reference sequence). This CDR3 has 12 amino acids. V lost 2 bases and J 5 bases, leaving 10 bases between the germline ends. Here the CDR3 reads CSARRGTDEQYF. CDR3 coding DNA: TGCAGTGCTAGACGAGGGACGGACGAGCAGTACTTC.

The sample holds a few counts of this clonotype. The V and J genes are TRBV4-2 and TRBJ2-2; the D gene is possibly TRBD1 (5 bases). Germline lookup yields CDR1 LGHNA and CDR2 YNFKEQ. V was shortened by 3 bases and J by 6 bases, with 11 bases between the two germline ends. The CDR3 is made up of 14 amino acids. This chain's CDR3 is CASSQASRAGELFF. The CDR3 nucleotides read TGTGCCAGCAGCCAGGCGAGCAGGGCCGGGGAGCTGTTTTTT.

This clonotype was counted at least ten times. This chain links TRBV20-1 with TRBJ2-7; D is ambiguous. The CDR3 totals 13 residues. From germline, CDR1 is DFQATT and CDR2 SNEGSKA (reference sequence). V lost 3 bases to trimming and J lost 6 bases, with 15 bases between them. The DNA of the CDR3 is TGCAGTGCTAGCGAGTCGGGCGGTGGCGAGCAGTACTTC. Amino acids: CSASESGGGEQYF.

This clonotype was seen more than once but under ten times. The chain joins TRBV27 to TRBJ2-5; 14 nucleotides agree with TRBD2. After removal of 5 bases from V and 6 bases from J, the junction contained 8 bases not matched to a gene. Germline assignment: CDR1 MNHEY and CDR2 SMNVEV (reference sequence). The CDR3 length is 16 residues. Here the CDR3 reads CASSPGTSGRGKTQYF. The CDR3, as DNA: TGTGCCAGCAGTCCAGGGACTAGCGGGAGAGGGAAGACCCAGTACTTC.

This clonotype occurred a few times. As DNA, the CDR3 is TGTGCCACCGACGGGCTAGCGGGGGTCTACGAGCAGTACTTC. The encoded protein is CATDGLAGVYEQYF. The chain is built from TRBV7-8 and TRBJ2-7, with 10 bases lining up with TRBD2. The junction had 9 bases not matched to a gene; V was cut back by 10 bases and J by 3 bases. The V gene's germline CDR1 is SGHVS and CDR2 FQNEAQ. The CDR3 extends over 14 amino acids.

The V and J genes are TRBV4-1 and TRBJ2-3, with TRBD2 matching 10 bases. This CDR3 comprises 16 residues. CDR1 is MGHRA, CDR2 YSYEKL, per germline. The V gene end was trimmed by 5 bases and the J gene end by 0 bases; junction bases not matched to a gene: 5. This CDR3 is CASSAGLAVSTDTQYF. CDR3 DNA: TGCGCCAGCAGCGCCGGACTAGCGGTTAGCACAGATACGCAGTATTTT.

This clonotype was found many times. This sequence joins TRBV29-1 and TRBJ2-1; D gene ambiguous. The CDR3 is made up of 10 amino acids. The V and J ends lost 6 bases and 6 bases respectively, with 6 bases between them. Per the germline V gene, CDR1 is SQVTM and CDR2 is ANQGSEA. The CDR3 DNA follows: TGCAGCGTCGTGGGCAATGAGCAGTTCTTC. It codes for CSVVGNEQFF.

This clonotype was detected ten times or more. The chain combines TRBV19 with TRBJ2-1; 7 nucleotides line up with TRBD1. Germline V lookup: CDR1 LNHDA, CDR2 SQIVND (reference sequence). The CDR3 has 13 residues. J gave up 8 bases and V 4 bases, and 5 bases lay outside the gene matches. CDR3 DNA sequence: TGTGCCAGTAGTAACAGGGGAAGGGATGAGCAGTTCTTC. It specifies CASSNRGRDEQFF.

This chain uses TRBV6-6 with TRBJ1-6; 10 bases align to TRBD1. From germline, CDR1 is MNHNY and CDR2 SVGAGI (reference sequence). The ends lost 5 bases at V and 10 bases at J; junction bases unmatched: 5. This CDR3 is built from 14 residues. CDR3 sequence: CASSLTGGHSPLHF. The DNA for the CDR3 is TGTGCCAGCAGTCTGACAGGGGGCCACTCACCCCTCCACTTT.

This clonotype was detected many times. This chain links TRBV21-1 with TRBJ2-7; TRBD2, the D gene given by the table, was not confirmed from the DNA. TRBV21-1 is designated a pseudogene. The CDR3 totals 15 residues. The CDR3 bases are TGTGCCACCCTCGAAAGGACGCCGTGGTTGAACGAGCAGTACTTC. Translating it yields CATLERTPWLNEQYF.

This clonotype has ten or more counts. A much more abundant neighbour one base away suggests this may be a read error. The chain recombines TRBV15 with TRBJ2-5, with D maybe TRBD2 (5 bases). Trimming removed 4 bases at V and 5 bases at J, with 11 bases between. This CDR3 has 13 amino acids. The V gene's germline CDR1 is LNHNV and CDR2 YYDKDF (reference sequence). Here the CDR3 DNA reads TGTGCCACCAGCACCATAGCGAGGGAGACCCAGTACTTC. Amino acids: CATSTIARETQYF.

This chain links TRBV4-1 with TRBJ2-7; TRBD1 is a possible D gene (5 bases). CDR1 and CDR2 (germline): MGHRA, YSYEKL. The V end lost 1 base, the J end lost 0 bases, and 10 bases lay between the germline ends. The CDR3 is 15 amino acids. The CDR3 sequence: CASSQGRGSSYEQYF. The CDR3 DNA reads TGCGCCAGCAGCCAAGGTAGGGGTTCCTCCTACGAGCAGTACTTC.

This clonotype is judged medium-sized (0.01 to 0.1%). CDR3 in amino acids: CASSSTGSTDTQYF. The CDR3 region has the DNA TGTGCCAGCAGTTCGACAGGGTCAACAGATACGCAGTATTTT. J is TRBJ2-3 and V is TRBV6-2 or TRBV6-3; 7 nucleotides match TRBD1. V was clipped by 4 bases and J by 3 bases; unmatched bases: 4. There are 14 residues in the CDR3. In germline, CDR1 is MNHEY, CDR2 SVGEGT.

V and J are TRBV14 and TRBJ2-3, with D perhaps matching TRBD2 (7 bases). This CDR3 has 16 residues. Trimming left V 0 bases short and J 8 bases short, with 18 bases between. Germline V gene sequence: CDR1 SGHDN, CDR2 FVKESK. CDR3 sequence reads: CASSQEGGPVRRTQYF. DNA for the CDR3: TGTGCCAGCAGCCAAGAGGGGGGGCCGGTGCGGCGTACGCAGTATTTT.

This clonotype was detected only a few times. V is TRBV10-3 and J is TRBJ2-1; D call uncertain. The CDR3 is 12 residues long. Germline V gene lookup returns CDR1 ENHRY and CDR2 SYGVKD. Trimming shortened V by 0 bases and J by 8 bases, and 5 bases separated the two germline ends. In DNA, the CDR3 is TGTGCCATCAGTGAGTCTTACGATGAGCAGTTCTTC. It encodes CAISESYDEQFF.

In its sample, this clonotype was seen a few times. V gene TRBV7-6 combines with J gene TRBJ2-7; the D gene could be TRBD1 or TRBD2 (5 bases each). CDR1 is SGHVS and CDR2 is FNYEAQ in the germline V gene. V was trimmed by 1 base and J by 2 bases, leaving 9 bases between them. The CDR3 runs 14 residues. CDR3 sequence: CASSLGDAPYEQYF. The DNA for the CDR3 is TGTGCCAGCAGCTTAGGGGACGCACCCTACGAGCAGTACTTC.

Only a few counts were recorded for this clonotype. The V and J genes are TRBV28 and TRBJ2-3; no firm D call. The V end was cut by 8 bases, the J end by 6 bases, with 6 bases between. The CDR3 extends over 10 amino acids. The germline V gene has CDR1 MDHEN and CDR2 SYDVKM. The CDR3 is CASGDDTQYF. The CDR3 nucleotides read TGTGCCAGCGGAGATGATACGCAGTATTTT.

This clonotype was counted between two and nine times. The CDR3 DNA reads as TGCAGCGTAATTACGACTAGTTCGACCAATGAGCAGTTCTTC. This translates into CSVITTSSTNEQFF. V usage is TRBV29-1 and J usage is TRBJ2-1, with D possibly being TRBD2 (6 bases). The CDR3 is made up of 14 amino acids. Trimming left V 6 bases short and J 6 bases short, with 18 bases between. Germline V gene lookup returns CDR1 SQVTM and CDR2 ANQGSEA.

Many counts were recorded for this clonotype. The CDR3 coding sequence is TGTGCCAGCAGGCGTGGAGGAGGGGCAGATACGCAGTATTTT. Translating gives CASRRGGGADTQYF. This chain links TRBV6-5 with TRBJ2-3; D may be TRBD2 (6 bases). V was shortened by 6 bases and J by 4 bases, with 14 bases between the two germline ends. The CDR3 is 14 amino acids. Germline lookup yields CDR1 MNHEY and CDR2 SVGAGI.

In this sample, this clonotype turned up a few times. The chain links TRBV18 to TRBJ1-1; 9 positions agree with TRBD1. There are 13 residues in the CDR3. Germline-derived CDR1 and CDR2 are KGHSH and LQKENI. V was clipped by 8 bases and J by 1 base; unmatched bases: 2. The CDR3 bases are TGTGCCAGCACGGGACAGGGGAACACTGAAGCTTTCTTT. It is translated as CASTGQGNTEAFF.

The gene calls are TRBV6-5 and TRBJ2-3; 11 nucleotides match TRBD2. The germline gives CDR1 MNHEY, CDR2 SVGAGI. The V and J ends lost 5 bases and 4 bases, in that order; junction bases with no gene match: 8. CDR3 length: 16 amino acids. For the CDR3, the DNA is TGTGCCAGCAGTCGCGCCGGGACTAGCGGTTCAGATACGCAGTATTTT. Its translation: CASSRAGTSGSDTQYF.